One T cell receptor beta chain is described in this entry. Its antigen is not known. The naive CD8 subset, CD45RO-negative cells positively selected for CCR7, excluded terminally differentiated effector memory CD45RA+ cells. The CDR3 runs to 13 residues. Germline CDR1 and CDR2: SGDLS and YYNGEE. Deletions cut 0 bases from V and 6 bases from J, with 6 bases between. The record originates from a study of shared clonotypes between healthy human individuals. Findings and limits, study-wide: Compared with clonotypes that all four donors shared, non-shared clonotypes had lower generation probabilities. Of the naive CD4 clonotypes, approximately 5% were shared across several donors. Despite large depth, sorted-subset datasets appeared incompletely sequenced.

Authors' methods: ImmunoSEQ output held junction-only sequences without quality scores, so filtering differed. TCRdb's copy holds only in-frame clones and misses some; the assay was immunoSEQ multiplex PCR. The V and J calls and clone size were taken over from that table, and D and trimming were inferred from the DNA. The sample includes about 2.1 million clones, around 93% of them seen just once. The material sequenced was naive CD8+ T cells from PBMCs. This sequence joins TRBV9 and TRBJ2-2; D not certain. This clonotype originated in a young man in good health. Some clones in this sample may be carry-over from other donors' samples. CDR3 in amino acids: CASSVADAGELFF. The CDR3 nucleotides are TGTGCCAGCAGCGTAGCCGACGCCGGGGAGCTGTTTTTT.